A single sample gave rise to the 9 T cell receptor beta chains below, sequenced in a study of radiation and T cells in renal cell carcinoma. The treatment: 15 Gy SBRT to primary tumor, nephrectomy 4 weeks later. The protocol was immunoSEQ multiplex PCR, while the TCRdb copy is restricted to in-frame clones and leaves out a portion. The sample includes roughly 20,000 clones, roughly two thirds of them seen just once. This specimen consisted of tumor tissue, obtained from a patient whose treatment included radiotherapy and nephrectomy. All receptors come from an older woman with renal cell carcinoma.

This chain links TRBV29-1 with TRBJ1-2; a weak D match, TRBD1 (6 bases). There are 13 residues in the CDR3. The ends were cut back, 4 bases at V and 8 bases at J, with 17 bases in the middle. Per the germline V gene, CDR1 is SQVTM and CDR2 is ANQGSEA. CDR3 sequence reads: CSVGPGQGFGYTF. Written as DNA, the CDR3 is TGCAGCGTTGGCCCCGGGCAGGGGTTCGGCTACACCTTC.

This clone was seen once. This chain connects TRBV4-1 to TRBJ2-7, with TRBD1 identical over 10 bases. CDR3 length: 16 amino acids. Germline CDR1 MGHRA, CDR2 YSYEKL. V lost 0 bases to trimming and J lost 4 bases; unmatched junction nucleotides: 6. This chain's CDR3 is CASSQEGDRGRYEQYF. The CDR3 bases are TGCGCCAGCAGCCAAGAAGGGGACAGGGGTCGGTACGAGCAGTACTTC.

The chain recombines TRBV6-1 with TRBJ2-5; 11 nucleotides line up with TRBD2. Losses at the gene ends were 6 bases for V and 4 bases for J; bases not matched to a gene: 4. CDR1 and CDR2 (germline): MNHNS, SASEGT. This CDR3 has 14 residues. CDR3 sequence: CASRVLAGGETQYF. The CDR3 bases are TGTGCCAGCAGGGTTCTAGCGGGGGGAGAGACCCAGTACTTC.

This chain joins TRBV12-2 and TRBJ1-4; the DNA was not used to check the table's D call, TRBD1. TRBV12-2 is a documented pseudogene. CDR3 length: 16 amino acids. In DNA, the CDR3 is TGTGCAAGTCGCTCACTAAGGGGGTCAACTAATGAAAAACTGTTTTTT. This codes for CASRSLRGSTNEKLFF.

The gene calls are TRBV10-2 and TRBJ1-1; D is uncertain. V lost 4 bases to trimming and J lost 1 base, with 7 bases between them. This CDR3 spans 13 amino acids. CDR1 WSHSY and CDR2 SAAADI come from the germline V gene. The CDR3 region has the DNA TGCGCCAGCAGTGCCTCGAGGAACACTGAAGCTTTCTTT. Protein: CASSASRNTEAFF.

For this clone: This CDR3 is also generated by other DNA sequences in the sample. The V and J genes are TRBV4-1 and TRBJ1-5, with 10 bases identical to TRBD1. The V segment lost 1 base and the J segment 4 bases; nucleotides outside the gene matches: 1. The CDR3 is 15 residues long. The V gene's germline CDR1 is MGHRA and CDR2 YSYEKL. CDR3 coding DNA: TGCGCCAGCAGCCAAGGGGACAGGGGAAATCAGCCCCAGCATTTT. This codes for CASSQGDRGNQPQHF.

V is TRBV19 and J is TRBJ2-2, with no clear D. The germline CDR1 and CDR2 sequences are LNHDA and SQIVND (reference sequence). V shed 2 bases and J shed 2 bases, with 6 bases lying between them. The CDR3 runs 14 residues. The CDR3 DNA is TGTGCCAGTAGTATAAGGTCAAACACCGGGGAGCTGTTTTTT. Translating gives CASSIRSNTGELFF.

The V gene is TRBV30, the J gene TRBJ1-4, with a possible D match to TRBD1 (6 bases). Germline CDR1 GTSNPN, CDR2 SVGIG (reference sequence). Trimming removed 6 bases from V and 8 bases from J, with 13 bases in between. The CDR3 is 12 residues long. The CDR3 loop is CACSGTKEKLFF. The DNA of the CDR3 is TGTGCCTGCTCCGGGACAAAGGAAAAACTGTTTTTT.

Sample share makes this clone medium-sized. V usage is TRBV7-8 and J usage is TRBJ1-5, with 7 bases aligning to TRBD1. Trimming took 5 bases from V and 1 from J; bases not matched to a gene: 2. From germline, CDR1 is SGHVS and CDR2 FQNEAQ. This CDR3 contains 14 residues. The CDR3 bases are TGTGCCAGCAGCCAGACAGGGAGCAATCAGCCCCAGCATTTT. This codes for CASSQTGSNQPQHF.